These T cell receptor beta chains were read from a single sample in a study of CD8 T cells in ankylosing spondylitis. TCRdb ran MiXCR on the 5' RACE reads and lists one entry per CDR3 protein. The repertoire holds approximately 290,000 distinct CDR3 sequences, with 20% to 25% as singletons. The sequencing sample was made of blood, either unsorted or a sorted T cell fraction (not recorded which). These receptors all stem from a female donor with ankylosing spondylitis or in good health (not recorded which). CDR3s include the opening cysteine and the closing phenylalanine or tryptophan. Each record gives: clone size, J gene, V gene, D gene, CDR3 DNA, CDR3 protein. A D gene is named only where the DNA matches it firmly. Only some rows state a clone size, as once, few, many or a class for expanded clones.

clone_size: .
j_call: TRBJ1-4
v_call: TRBV7-9
d_call: .
cdr3_nt: TGTGCCAGCAGCTTAGCGTTGGCAGGAGGTGAAAAACTGTTTTTT
cdr3_aa: CASSLALAGGEKLFF

clone_size: .
j_call: TRBJ2-4
v_call: TRBV27
d_call: .
cdr3_nt: TGTGCCAGCAGTTCGTTAGCTTTGGGAGCAAACATTCAGTACTTC
cdr3_aa: CASSSLALGANIQYF

clone_size: .
j_call: TRBJ1-2
v_call: TRBV5-4
d_call: TRBD1
cdr3_nt: TGTGCCAGCAGCTTACCGGACAGGGAAGCGGGCTACACCTTC
cdr3_aa: CASSLPDREAGYTF

clone_size: .
j_call: TRBJ2-1
v_call: TRBV27
d_call: .
cdr3_nt: TGTGCCAGCACCCCAGGAGGGGGGTACAATGAGCAGTTCTTC
cdr3_aa: CASTPGGGYNEQFF

clone_size: .
j_call: TRBJ2-1
v_call: TRBV27
d_call: .
cdr3_nt: TGTGCCAGCAGTTTATCGGCCCCCCGGACTGGCTACAATGAGCAGTTCTTC
cdr3_aa: CASSLSAPRTGYNEQFF

clone_size: .
j_call: TRBJ2-7
v_call: TRBV5-1
d_call: TRBD2
cdr3_nt: TGCGCCAGCAGCTTGGACTCTAGCGGACGAACCTACGAGCAGTACTTC
cdr3_aa: CASSLDSSGRTYEQYF

clone_size: few
j_call: TRBJ2-7
v_call: TRBV27
d_call: .
cdr3_nt: TGTGCCACCAGACAGTCCCCCTACGAGCAGTACTTC
cdr3_aa: CATRQSPYEQYF

clone_size: .
j_call: TRBJ2-5
v_call: TRBV4-3
d_call: .
cdr3_nt: TGCGCCAGCAGCCAAGATACCCAGGGGTCGAGGGAGACCCAGTACTTC
cdr3_aa: CASSQDTQGSRETQYF

clone_size: .
j_call: TRBJ2-2
v_call: TRBV20-1
d_call: .
cdr3_nt: TGCAGTGCGGTACCTGGACTCACCGGGGAGCTGTTTTTT
cdr3_aa: CSAVPGLTGELFF

clone_size: few
j_call: TRBJ1-1
v_call: TRBV6-5
d_call: .
cdr3_nt: TGTGCCAGCAGTTTGAGGGGTCTTGGCACTGAAGCTTTCTTT
cdr3_aa: CASSLRGLGTEAFF

clone_size: .
j_call: TRBJ1-1
v_call: TRBV20-1
d_call: TRBD1
cdr3_nt: TGCAGTGCTAGAGCAGGGGGCGCTATCACTGAAGCTTTCTTT
cdr3_aa: CSARAGGAITEAFF

clone_size: .
j_call: TRBJ1-2
v_call: TRBV6-4
d_call: .
cdr3_nt: TGTGCCAGCCCTGGTAGGGGATTATATGGCTACACCTTC
cdr3_aa: CASPGRGLYGYTF

clone_size: .
j_call: TRBJ1-5
v_call: TRBV19
d_call: .
cdr3_nt: TGTGCCAGTAGTATCTTGTTTCAGCCCCAGCATTTT
cdr3_aa: CASSILFQPQHF

clone_size: .
j_call: TRBJ2-3
v_call: TRBV10-3
d_call: TRBD2
cdr3_nt: TGTGCCATCAGTGACCGGACTAGTAAATACACAGATACGCAGTATTTT
cdr3_aa: CAISDRTSKYTDTQYF

clone_size: .
j_call: TRBJ2-1
v_call: TRBV6-2/TRBV6-3
d_call: TRBD2
cdr3_nt: TGTGCCAGCAGTTACTCAGCGGGAGGGCCTATTGAGCAGTTCTTC
cdr3_aa: CASSYSAGGPIEQFF

clone_size: few
j_call: TRBJ1-2
v_call: TRBV15
d_call: .
cdr3_nt: TGTGCCACCAGCAGACAGACCCTATTCAACTATGGCTACACCTTC
cdr3_aa: CATSRQTLFNYGYTF

clone_size: .
j_call: TRBJ1-1
v_call: TRBV18
d_call: .
cdr3_nt: TGTGCCAGCTCACCACGGGGACTCGAGGGGGGCACTGAAGCTTTCTTT
cdr3_aa: CASSPRGLEGGTEAFF

clone_size: many
j_call: TRBJ2-1
v_call: TRBV5-1
d_call: TRBD2
cdr3_nt: TGCGCCAGCAGACTAGCGGGAGGTTACAATGAGCAGTTCTTC
cdr3_aa: CASRLAGGYNEQFF

clone_size: .
j_call: TRBJ2-5
v_call: TRBV20-1
d_call: .
cdr3_nt: TGCAGTGCTAGACGACTGACACCCCAAGAGACCCAGTACTTC
cdr3_aa: CSARRLTPQETQYF

clone_size: .
j_call: TRBJ2-7
v_call: TRBV7-2
d_call: TRBD2
cdr3_nt: TGTGCCAGCAGCTTAGCGGGGGGGGTGGCCTACGAGCAGTACTTC
cdr3_aa: CASSLAGGVAYEQYF

clone_size: .
j_call: TRBJ2-3
v_call: TRBV5-1
d_call: .
cdr3_nt: TGCGCCAGCAGCTTTGGGGGGCTAGGAGATACGCAGTATTTT
cdr3_aa: CASSFGGLGDTQYF

clone_size: .
j_call: TRBJ2-3
v_call: TRBV10-3
d_call: .
cdr3_nt: TGTGCCACCCAATCGGTCGGGGAGGATACGCAGTATTTT
cdr3_aa: CATQSVGEDTQYF

clone_size: few
j_call: TRBJ2-1
v_call: TRBV6-1
d_call: TRBD1
cdr3_nt: TGTGCCAGCAGGAGGGAACCGGGACAGGGGAATGAGCAGTTCTTC
cdr3_aa: CASRREPGQGNEQFF

clone_size: few
j_call: TRBJ2-3
v_call: TRBV10-3
d_call: .
cdr3_nt: TGTGCCATCAGTGGACCCGGGACGGGCACAGATACGCAGTATTTT
cdr3_aa: CAISGPGTGTDTQYF

clone_size: .
j_call: TRBJ1-1
v_call: TRBV20-1
d_call: .
cdr3_nt: TGCAGTGCTAGATATAACACTGAAGCTTTCTTT
cdr3_aa: CSARYNTEAFF

clone_size: .
j_call: TRBJ1-2
v_call: TRBV4-2
d_call: .
cdr3_nt: TGTGCCAGCAGCCAAGATTACGGGGGCTTGGATGGCTACACCTTC
cdr3_aa: CASSQDYGGLDGYTF

clone_size: few
j_call: TRBJ2-3
v_call: TRBV20-1
d_call: .
cdr3_nt: TGCAGTGCTAGTGCTCCCCTAGGCACAGATACGCAGTATTTT
cdr3_aa: CSASAPLGTDTQYF

clone_size: few
j_call: TRBJ2-1
v_call: TRBV4-3
d_call: .
cdr3_nt: TGCGCCAGCAGCCAAGTGGGGTTCCGGGATTTGGGAGAGCAGTTCTTC
cdr3_aa: CASSQVGFRDLGEQFF

clone_size: many
j_call: TRBJ2-2
v_call: TRBV29-1
d_call: TRBD2
cdr3_nt: TGCAGCGTTGAACTTCCGGGAGGACCATTAAACACCGGGGAGCTGTTTTTT
cdr3_aa: CSVELPGGPLNTGELFF

clone_size: few
j_call: TRBJ1-5
v_call: TRBV30
d_call: .
cdr3_nt: TGTGCCTGGAGTCCAGGGTATGGCAATCAGCCCCAGCATTTT
cdr3_aa: CAWSPGYGNQPQHF

clone_size: .
j_call: TRBJ2-5
v_call: TRBV20-1
d_call: .
cdr3_nt: TGCAGTGCCGCGGGGACTTTCCAAGAGACCCAGTACTTC
cdr3_aa: CSAAGTFQETQYF

clone_size: few
j_call: TRBJ2-7
v_call: TRBV20-1
d_call: .
cdr3_nt: TGCAGTGCCATCACAGGGGGACTATCGGACGAGCAGTACTTC
cdr3_aa: CSAITGGLSDEQYF

clone_size: .
j_call: TRBJ2-4
v_call: TRBV12-3/TRBV12-4
d_call: .
cdr3_nt: TGTGCCAGCAGCGCGGGTAGGGTTGAGACCAAAAACATTCAGTACTTC
cdr3_aa: CASSAGRVETKNIQYF

clone_size: few
j_call: TRBJ1-2
v_call: TRBV9
d_call: TRBD1
cdr3_nt: TGTGCCAGCAGCGTAGATGGCAGGGGGCACTATGGCTACACCTTC
cdr3_aa: CASSVDGRGHYGYTF

clone_size: .
j_call: TRBJ2-1
v_call: TRBV5-4
d_call: .
cdr3_nt: TGTGCCAGCAGCTCCAAACTCGACTACAATGAGCAGTTCTTC
cdr3_aa: CASSSKLDYNEQFF

clone_size: .
j_call: TRBJ1-1
v_call: TRBV10-3
d_call: .
cdr3_nt: TGTGCCATCAAAGGGGAAGGGGATGAAGCTTTCTTT
cdr3_aa: CAIKGEGDEAFF

clone_size: few
j_call: TRBJ2-3
v_call: TRBV10-1
d_call: .
cdr3_nt: TGCGCCAGCAGTGAGTCTACGACCAGTGCAGATACGCAGTATTTT
cdr3_aa: CASSESTTSADTQYF

clone_size: many
j_call: TRBJ2-3
v_call: TRBV20-1
d_call: .
cdr3_nt: TGCAGTGCTAGAGATCTGGGAGGCGTTGCTTCCGATACGCAGTATTTT
cdr3_aa: CSARDLGGVASDTQYF

clone_size: .
j_call: TRBJ2-1
v_call: TRBV2
d_call: .
cdr3_nt: TGTGCCAGCAGTGAAAACAATGAGCAGTTCTTC
cdr3_aa: CASSENNEQFF

clone_size: .
j_call: TRBJ2-7
v_call: TRBV4-3
d_call: TRBD1
cdr3_nt: TGCGCCAGCAGCCAGGCCACCGGGACAGGGAGCTACGAGCAGTACTTC
cdr3_aa: CASSQATGTGSYEQYF

clone_size: few
j_call: TRBJ2-7
v_call: TRBV29-1
d_call: .
cdr3_nt: TGCAGCGTTGAAGATCCTCGCTGGGAGCAGTACTTC
cdr3_aa: CSVEDPRWEQYF

clone_size: .
j_call: TRBJ2-1
v_call: TRBV20-1
d_call: TRBD2
cdr3_nt: TGCAGTGCCCCCGCTAGCGGGAGGGACAATGAGCAGTTCTTC
cdr3_aa: CSAPASGRDNEQFF

clone_size: few
j_call: TRBJ1-2
v_call: TRBV20-1
d_call: .
cdr3_nt: TGCAGTGCTAGAGATCGGGGGGGAGCTGGCTATGGCTACACCTTC
cdr3_aa: CSARDRGGAGYGYTF